This T cell receptor (beta chain) was recorded in a study of blood T cell repertoires in COVID-19. Study-wide background: In each case, the material was cDNA or gDNA derived from T cells, B-cell-depleted T cells, or PBMCs.

Repertoires were generated with immunoSEQ multiplex PCR, while TCRdb's copy carries only in-frame clones and drops some. The data hold some 320,000 clones, with roughly 90% observed a single time. Adults between about 18 and 89 years of age took part from more than 20 US areas. This receptor was taken from a woman aged 50 to 60 who had been exposed to COVID-19. Material: PBMCs or T cells enriched from blood (not recorded which).

The CDR3 DNA reads TGTGCCAGCAGCGCCGCGGACTTCACCTACAATGAGCAGTTCTTC. It yields the protein CASSAADFTYNEQFF. The chain joins TRBV9 to TRBJ2-1, with TRBD2 as a possible D gene (5 bases). Deletions cut 3 bases from V and 2 bases from J, with 12 bases between. The CDR3 has 15 residues. Per germline, CDR1 SGDLS and CDR2 YYNGEE.